The following is a T cell receptor (beta chain) sequence with its context. Its target is unknown. Primers included in the PCR were 60 Vbeta and 13 Jbeta primers. Produced via immunoSEQ multiplex PCR; TCRdb's table is partial and in-frame only. The sample lists about 190,000 clones; 87% were seen once. These data originate in a study of cytomegalovirus exposure and HLA in healthy donors. For the study at large: Genotyping showed roughly 81% of roughly 400 donors falling in the Caucasian-associated ancestry cluster.

Findings and caveats of the study: HLA alleles showed associations with some 17,000 TCR beta sequences in a later analysis, at a 0.05 false discovery rate. As immune exposure information, only CMV serostatus was available. The authors considered a cluster of highly shared sequence variants likely to be a sequencing artifact.

Trimming took 5 bases from V and 10 from J, leaving 17 bases between them. Germline loops: CDR1 LNHNV, CDR2 YYDKDF (reference sequence). This CDR3 is built from 13 residues. The specimen sequenced was PBMCs. V and J are TRBV15 and TRBJ1-2; D possibly corresponds to TRBD1 (6 bases). The TCR was taken from a boy aged 2 to 10 in good health and CMV-seronegative. The chain's CDR3 is CATSRGGHLDYTF. CDR3 nucleotide sequence: TGTGCCACCAGCCGTGGGGGACACCTAGACTACACCTTC.